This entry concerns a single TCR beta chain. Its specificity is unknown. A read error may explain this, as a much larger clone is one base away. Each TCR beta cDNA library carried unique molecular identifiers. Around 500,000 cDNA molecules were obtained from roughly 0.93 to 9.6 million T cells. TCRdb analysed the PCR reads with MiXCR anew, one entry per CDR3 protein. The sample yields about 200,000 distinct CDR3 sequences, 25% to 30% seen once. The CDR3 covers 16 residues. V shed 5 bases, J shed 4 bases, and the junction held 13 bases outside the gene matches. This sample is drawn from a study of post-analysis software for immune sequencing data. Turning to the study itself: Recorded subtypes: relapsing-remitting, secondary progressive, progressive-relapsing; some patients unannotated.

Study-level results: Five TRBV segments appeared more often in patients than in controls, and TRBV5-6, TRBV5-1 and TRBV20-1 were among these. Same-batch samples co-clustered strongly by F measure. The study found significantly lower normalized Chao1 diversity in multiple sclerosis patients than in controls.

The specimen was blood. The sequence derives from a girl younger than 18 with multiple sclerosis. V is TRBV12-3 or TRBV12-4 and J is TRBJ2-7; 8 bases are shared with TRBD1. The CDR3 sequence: CASSPGPGQAEYEQYF. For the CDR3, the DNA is TGTGCCAGCAGTCCAGGCCCGGGACAGGCGGAATACGAGCAGTACTTC.